The T cell receptor (beta chain) described here comes from a study of early T cells in non-severe SARS-CoV-2 infection. This CDR3 spans 16 amino acids. Germline loops: CDR1 SGHRS, CDR2 YFSETQ. V lost 0 bases, J lost 4 bases, and 6 bases stayed unmatched. MiXCR was run by TCRdb on the 5' RACE reads, yielding one entry per CDR3 protein. Of about 98,000 distinct CDR3 sequences in the sample, 8% to 13% were seen once. Study results and caveats: Anti-spike CD8 specificities were favored by VDJdb matching, whose results missed private and CD4 specificities.

In its sample, this clonotype was seen many times. Its antigen is as yet unknown. J is TRBJ2-1 and V is TRBV5-1; 8 bases line up with TRBD2. Sequencing was done on a sample of whole blood. This TCR came from an adult who was a healthcare worker with PCR-confirmed SARS-CoV-2 infection or an uninfected control (not recorded which). CDR3 nucleotide sequence: TGCGCCAGCAGCTTGGCCACTAGCGGATCGTACAATGAGCAGTTCTTC. This encodes CASSLATSGSYNEQFF.